What follows are 32 T cell receptor beta chains derived from one specimen sequenced in a study of shared clonotypes between healthy human individuals. The protocol was immunoSEQ multiplex PCR, while the TCRdb copy is restricted to in-frame clones and leaves out a portion. The sample carries hundreds of thousands of clones, around 72% recorded once. The sequenced sample was memory CD4+ T cells sorted from blood. Subset: CD45RA-negative fraction. The receptors come from a woman between 25 and 40 years old in good health.

The genes are TRBV2 and TRBJ2-3; 7 positions agree with TRBD2. J lost 4 bases, V lost 11 bases, and 12 bases had no gene match. Germline assignment: CDR1 SNHLY and CDR2 FYNNEI. The CDR3 consists of 14 residues. As DNA, the CDR3 is TGTGCCGGGTCCAAGCGGGAAGTTTCAGATACGCAGTATTTT. It is translated as CAGSKREVSDTQYF.

The rearrangement links TRBV4-1 to TRBJ2-7, with D hard to call. CDR3 length: 19 residues. V lost 1 base, J lost 5 bases, and 27 bases lay in between. Germline lookup yields CDR1 MGHRA and CDR2 YSYEKL. CDR3 nucleotides: TGCGCCAGCAGCCAAGCGTTTCTTCGTGTGGGCGGAGAGGACGACGAGCAGTACTTC. It translates to CASSQAFLRVGGEDDEQYF.

This chain links TRBV6-6 with TRBJ2-7; 8 positions agree with TRBD1. The germline V gene has CDR1 MNHNY and CDR2 SVGAGI (reference sequence). The junction had 4 bases not matched to a gene; V was cut back by 7 bases and J by 2 bases. The CDR3 consists of 13 residues. CDR3 residues: CASTRQGPYEQYF. The CDR3 DNA reads as TGTGCCAGCACCCGACAGGGGCCCTACGAGCAGTACTTC.

The J gene is TRBJ2-7, the V gene TRBV28; 7 bases fit TRBD1. V lost 2 bases, J lost 5 bases, and 6 bases stayed unmatched. Germline-derived CDR1 and CDR2 are MDHEN and SYDVKM. The CDR3 contains 14 residues. CDR3 in DNA: TGTGCCAGCAGTTTACCGACAGGGAGTGACGAGCAGTACTTC. Translation: CASSLPTGSDEQYF.

V and J are TRBV7-6 and TRBJ2-1; 7 bases agree with TRBD1. The CDR3 sequence is 15 residues long. V dropped 1 base and J dropped 5; count of bases not matched to a gene: 5. Germline lookup yields CDR1 SGHVS and CDR2 FNYEAQ. CDR3 residues: CASSLGGQPHNEQFF. CDR3 nucleotides: TGTGCCAGCAGCTTAGGGGGACAGCCACACAATGAGCAGTTCTTC.

This chain uses TRBV18 with TRBJ1-3, with 9 nucleotides matching TRBD1. CDR1 KGHSH and CDR2 LQKENI come from the germline V gene. CDR3 size: 15 residues. V gave up 6 bases and J gave up 4 bases; unmatched junction bases: 7. The CDR3 reads CASSGQGSKGNTIYF. Written as DNA, the CDR3 is TGTGCCAGCTCTGGACAGGGGTCGAAAGGAAACACCATATATTTT.

This clone was counted only a few times. The chain couples TRBV11-1 to TRBJ1-1; 7 bases match TRBD1. Unmatched junction bases numbered 8, after V lost 5 bases and J lost 8 bases. The CDR3 sequence is 13 residues long. Germline V CDR1 and CDR2: SGHAT, FQDESV (reference sequence). The CDR3 coding sequence is TGTGCCAGCAGCACCCAGGGGGGCTACGAAGCTTTCTTT. This translates into CASSTQGGYEAFF.

The chain has TRBV4-1 and TRBJ2-2; D remains unclear. The V gene's germline CDR1 is MGHRA and CDR2 YSYEKL. This CDR3 has 12 amino acids. The ends were cut back, 2 bases at V and 7 bases at J, with 5 bases in the middle. The CDR3 protein is CASSQRNGELFF. CDR3 DNA: TGCGCCAGCAGCCAAAGGAACGGGGAGCTGTTTTTT.

The genes are TRBV5-8 and TRBJ1-5; D may be TRBD1 (5 bases). The germline V gene has CDR1 SGHTS and CDR2 YDEGEE. The CDR3 totals 14 residues. V gave up 0 bases and J gave up 4 bases, with 8 bases separating them. The CDR3 loop reads CASSLGDRNQPQHF. As DNA, the CDR3 is TGTGCCAGCAGCTTGGGGGACCGGAATCAGCCCCAGCATTTT. The whole variable domain, filled in from reference TRBV5-8 and TRBJ1-5, reads EAGVTQSPTHLIKTRGQQATLRCSPISGHTSVYWYQQALGLGLQFLLWYDEGEERNRGNFPPRFSGRQFPNYSSELNVNALELEDSALYLCASSLGDRNQPQHFGDGTRLSIL.

This sequence joins TRBV19 and TRBJ2-1; possibly TRBD1 for D (5 bases). CDR1 is LNHDA and CDR2 is SQIVND in the germline V gene (reference sequence). This CDR3 contains 14 residues. V was cut by 3 bases and J by 12 bases, with 18 bases left in between. The CDR3 protein is CASSIPEGVGRQFF. The CDR3 region has the DNA TGTGCCAGTAGTATCCCGGAAGGGGTCGGTCGGCAGTTCTTC.

The rearrangement links TRBV19 to TRBJ1-1; D remains ambiguous. The length of the CDR3 is 11 residues. Trimming stripped 2 bases from V and 11 bases from J, with 9 bases between. CDR1 is LNHDA, CDR2 SQIVND, per germline (reference sequence). The CDR3 spells CASSIRVTAFF. The CDR3 DNA follows: TGTGCCAGTAGTATACGGGTGACGGCTTTCTTT.

Comments on this clone: Other nucleotide sequences from this sample produce the same CDR3. The V call is TRBV30, the J call TRBJ1-6, with D possibly TRBD1 on 5 matching bases. Germline CDR1 is GTSNPN and CDR2 is SVGIG (reference sequence). The V end lost 0 bases, the J end lost 10 bases, and 13 bases lay between the germline ends. The CDR3 sequence is 14 residues long. CDR3: CAWSVLGGDSPLHF. The CDR3 nucleotides are TGTGCCTGGAGTGTACTCGGGGGGGACTCACCCCTCCACTTT.

The chain has TRBV15 and TRBJ2-3; D is unresolved. V gave up 3 bases and J gave up 7 bases, with 11 bases separating them. This CDR3 is 13 amino acids long. Germline loops: CDR1 LNHNV, CDR2 YYDKDF (reference sequence). The CDR3 sequence is CATSSQLGNTQYF. CDR3 DNA sequence: TGTGCCACCAGCAGTCAGCTCGGTAATACGCAGTATTTT.

This clone was seen once. The V gene is TRBV9, the J gene TRBJ2-7, with a weak D call TRBD2 (6 bases). V lost 4 bases and J lost 7, with 15 bases in between. The CDR3 runs to 13 residues. The V gene's germline CDR1 is SGDLS and CDR2 YYNGEE. CDR3 bases: TGTGCCAGCAGCTCGCTCGGGGGTGAAGAGCAGTACTTC. It is translated as CASSSLGGEEQYF.

Remarks on this clone: With a much larger clone just one base away, this may be a read error. Other nucleotide sequences in the sample specify the same CDR3. The chain carries TRBV5-1 and TRBJ1-3; D is possibly TRBD1 (5 bases). The CDR3 sequence is 14 residues long. V lost 4 bases and J 1 base, leaving 9 bases between the germline ends. Germline values: CDR1 SGHRS, CDR2 YFSETQ. Written as DNA, the CDR3 is TGCGCCAGCAGCCCCGGGACTTCTGGAAACACCATATATTTT. Its translation: CASSPGTSGNTIYF.

The chain has TRBV5-1 and TRBJ2-7, with D perhaps matching TRBD1 or TRBD2 (5 bases each). This CDR3 contains 16 residues. CDR1 SGHRS and CDR2 YFSETQ come from the germline V gene. V dropped 3 bases and J dropped 2 bases, with 18 bases sitting between them. The CDR3 sequence is CASSSKSGTEAYEQYF. The CDR3 nucleotides are TGCGCCAGCAGCTCCAAGTCTGGGACGGAAGCCTACGAGCAGTACTTC.

This sequence joins TRBV27 and TRBJ2-7, with TRBD2 as a possible D gene (7 bases). The germline V gene has CDR1 MNHEY and CDR2 SMNVEV (reference sequence). Deletions cut 4 bases from V and 3 bases from J, with 10 bases between. The CDR3 runs 13 residues. The CDR3 DNA follows: TGTGCCAGCAGTTACAGGGAGGGCTACGAGCAGTACTTC. Protein sequence: CASSYREGYEQYF.

This chain links TRBV13 with TRBJ1-3; the D is unclear. This CDR3 has 17 residues. Deletions cut 3 bases from V and 3 bases from J, with 18 bases between. Germline-derived CDR1 and CDR2 are PRHDT and FYEKMQ (reference sequence). The CDR3 region has the DNA TGTGCCAGCAGCTTTATTCAGGCCGCCGTCGATGGAAACACCATATATTTT. This codes for CASSFIQAAVDGNTIYF. Based on the CDR3 plus reference TRBV13 and TRBJ1-3, the full variable domain is AAGVIQSPRHLIKEKRETATLKCYPIPRHDTVYWYQQGPGQDPQFLISFYEKMQSDKGSIPDRFSAQQFSDYHSELNMSSLELGDSALYFCASSFIQAAVDGNTIYFGEGSWLTVV.

This rearrangement joins TRBV27 to TRBJ2-3; tentatively, D is TRBD1 (6 bases). Between the trimmed V and J ends, which lost 6 bases and 4 bases, there was a span of 11 bases. The CDR3 extends over 13 amino acids. Per the germline V gene, CDR1 is MNHEY and CDR2 is SMNVEV (reference sequence). This CDR3 is CASRQGLPDTQYF. In DNA form, the CDR3 reads TGTGCCAGCAGACAGGGTTTGCCAGATACGCAGTATTTT.

The chain combines TRBV6-6 with TRBJ1-3; D gene unclear. Germline loops: CDR1 MNHNY, CDR2 SVGAGI (reference sequence). Trimming took 0 bases from V and 3 from J, leaving 6 bases between them. This CDR3 is built from 14 residues. CDR3 sequence (DNA): TGTGCCAGCAGTTACTCGAACTTTGGAAACACCATATATTTT. Its translation: CASSYSNFGNTIYF.

The chain carries TRBV5-1 and TRBJ1-1; 10 nucleotides match TRBD1. The V gene's germline CDR1 is SGHRS and CDR2 YFSETQ. There are 17 residues in the CDR3. J gave up 0 bases and V 5 bases, and 10 bases lay outside the gene matches. The CDR3 coding sequence is TGCGCCAGCAGGCAATCCGGGACAGGGGCTATGAACACTGAAGCTTTCTTT. It translates to CASRQSGTGAMNTEAFF.

This clone occurred once. CDR3 sequence (DNA): TGTGCCAGCAGTGAAGGGGGAGTTGACGTCTACGAGCAGTACTTC. This encodes CASSEGGVDVYEQYF. The chain couples TRBV2 to TRBJ2-7, with D possibly matching TRBD2 (5 bases). Per the germline V gene, CDR1 is SNHLY and CDR2 is FYNNEI. The CDR3 covers 15 residues. The V and J ends lost 1 base and 3 bases respectively, with 13 bases between them.

This chain's CDR3 is CASSIGEFRRKGRPGDSNQPQHF. CDR3 in DNA: TGTGCCAGTAGTATAGGGGAGTTTAGGCGGAAGGGTCGTCCAGGGGATAGCAATCAGCCCCAGCATTTT. The chain employs TRBV19 and TRBJ1-5; D might be TRBD1 (6 bases). Germline assignment: CDR1 LNHDA and CDR2 SQIVND (reference sequence). This CDR3 comprises 23 residues. V was pared by 1 base and J by 0 bases, with 31 bases between.

The J gene is TRBJ2-1, the V gene TRBV7-3; 11 positions agree with TRBD2. Germline CDR1 reads SGHTA; CDR2 reads FQGTGA. The CDR3 has 15 residues. Trimming at V came to 4 bases and at J to 4 bases, leaving 3 bases not matched to a gene. The DNA of the CDR3 is TGTGCCAGCAGCTCAACTAGCGGGAGTTACAATGAGCAGTTCTTC. Amino acid sequence: CASSSTSGSYNEQFF.

The chain combines TRBV6-5 with TRBJ2-7; D is unclear. The length of the CDR3 is 14 residues. V was pared by 5 bases and J by 6 bases, with 17 bases between. CDR1 is MNHEY, CDR2 SVGAGI, per germline. The CDR3 loop is CASSVGASPGEQYF. As DNA, the CDR3 is TGTGCCAGCAGTGTCGGAGCTAGTCCTGGCGAGCAGTACTTC.

The chain carries TRBV2 and TRBJ2-7, with 11 bases identical to TRBD2. CDR1 SNHLY and CDR2 FYNNEI come from the germline V gene. Trimming removed 2 bases from V and 0 bases from J; junction bases left unmatched: 6. CDR3 size: 17 residues. As DNA, the CDR3 is TGTGCCAGCAGTGAACAACTAGCGGGAGTCAACTCCTACGAGCAGTACTTC. Protein product: CASSEQLAGVNSYEQYF.

This rearrangement joins TRBV27 to TRBJ2-7; 11 nucleotides match TRBD2. The CDR3 is made up of 19 amino acids. V was pared by 5 bases and J by 3 bases, with 18 bases of the junction left unmatched. CDR1 and CDR2 from the germline V gene are MNHEY and SMNVEV (reference sequence). The CDR3 DNA follows: TGTGCCAGCAGTCGAGTCGGGCCCTTGGGACTAGCGGTTTACTACGAGCAGTACTTC. Translated, it gives CASSRVGPLGLAVYYEQYF.

The chain carries TRBV2 and TRBJ2-5; D is uncertain. V was pared by 6 bases and J by 5 bases, with 7 bases between. Germline V gives CDR1 SNHLY, CDR2 FYNNEI. CDR3 length: 11 amino acids. CDR3: CASRQEETQYF. The CDR3, as DNA: TGTGCCAGCAGGCAGGAGGAGACCCAGTACTTC.

This clone has more than one count but fewer than ten. The rearrangement links TRBV9 to TRBJ2-3; D unresolved. V dropped 0 bases and J dropped 1 base, with 12 bases sitting between them. The germline gives CDR1 SGDLS, CDR2 YYNGEE. CDR3 length: 16 amino acids. The CDR3 loop is CASSVATLSGTDTQYF. The CDR3 bases are TGTGCCAGCAGCGTAGCTACGTTGAGCGGCACAGATACGCAGTATTTT.

The chain recombines TRBV4-2 with TRBJ2-7; weak D call: TRBD2 (6 bases). This CDR3 comprises 14 residues. V dropped 4 bases and J dropped 2 bases, with 12 bases sitting between them. Germline V gene sequence: CDR1 LGHNA, CDR2 YNFKEQ. CDR3 bases: TGTGCCAGCAGCCTTAGCGGAAGCCCCTACGAGCAGTACTTC. As protein: CASSLSGSPYEQYF.

As to this clone: Different DNA sequences within this sample yield the same CDR3. The rearrangement uses TRBV6-6 and TRBJ1-5; D is unresolved. Trimming took 2 bases from V and 1 from J, leaving 3 bases between them. Germline V gene data show CDR1 as MNHNY and CDR2 as SVGAGI (reference sequence). The CDR3 is 13 residues long. CDR3 nucleotides: TGTGCCAGCAGTTACGACAGCAATCAGCCCCAGCATTTT. It translates to CASSYDSNQPQHF.

The chain's CDR3 is CAISGRGTYEQYF. For the CDR3, the DNA is TGTGCCATCAGTGGACGGGGAACCTACGAGCAGTACTTC. The chain employs TRBV10-3 and TRBJ2-7, with D perhaps TRBD2 (5 bases). The ends were cut back, 4 bases at V and 2 bases at J, with 9 bases in the middle. This CDR3 spans 13 amino acids. Germline V gene lookup returns CDR1 ENHRY and CDR2 SYGVKD.